These T cell receptor beta chains were read from a single sample in a study of blood T cell repertoires in COVID-19. Sequencing was performed with immunoSEQ multiplex PCR; in TCRdb, only in-frame clones are kept and a portion is missing. The profile shows more than 45,000 clones, more than 80% of them singletons. Sequencing was carried out using peripheral blood. Receptor source: a man aged 40-55 years with acute or convalescent COVID-19. Both conserved end residues are part of each CDR3.

length	J	V	CDR3
17	TRBJ2-6	TRBV6-2/TRBV6-3	CASSLLTTGTGANVLTF
12	TRBJ1-1	TRBV5-5	CASSLVGQQAFF
12	TRBJ1-2	TRBV10-2	CASSDGVWGYTF
17	TRBJ2-3	TRBV14	CASSVGAGLTFTDTQYF
15	TRBJ2-3	TRBV3-1/TRBV3-2	CASSDFSTSPDTQYF
14	TRBJ1-4	TRBV11-2	CASSLGQGSEKLFF
13	TRBJ1-2	TRBV9	CASSPQGGYGYTF
16	TRBJ1-1	TRBV10-3	CAISDPDGNWNTEAFF
15	TRBJ1-1	TRBV18	CASSQGTGVNTEAFF
14	TRBJ2-6	TRBV18	CASSPREGTNVLTF
15	TRBJ1-6	TRBV3-1/TRBV3-2	CASSQSAFGGSPLHF
14	TRBJ2-1	TRBV2	CASTGDRGYNEQFF
15	TRBJ2-7	TRBV6-5	CASILGLAGSREQYF
17	TRBJ2-3	TRBV5-1	CASSDGTGQGVTDTQYF
14	TRBJ1-3	TRBV7-9	CASSYSAQGDTIYF
17	TRBJ1-1	TRBV5-1	CASSQEGPGYTNTEAFF
14	TRBJ1-5	TRBV6-6	CATQDRVGNQPQHF
14	TRBJ2-5	TRBV6-5	CASSISGRAETQYF
14	TRBJ1-2	TRBV18	CASSQGQVNYGYTF
17	TRBJ1-5	TRBV5-8	CASSLEITGLSNQPQHF
12	TRBJ1-5	TRBV19	CASSFINQPQHF
12	TRBJ2-1	TRBV3-1/TRBV3-2	CASSITSNEQFF
14	TRBJ2-2	TRBV7-9	CASSVTTGFRELFF
14	TRBJ1-2	TRBV5-6	CASSVDGRSYGYTF
13	TRBJ1-5	TRBV29-1	CSVDFGQNQAQHF
15	TRBJ1-4	TRBV28	CASSSSRGGREKLFF
15	TRBJ1-3	TRBV5-4	CASSSPTGSGNTIYF
15	TRBJ2-6	TRBV27	CASRQGASGANVLTF
15	TRBJ2-6	TRBV5-1	CASSLRVSGANVLTF
17	TRBJ2-2	TRBV4-2	CASSQAGTSGVPGELFF
16	TRBJ2-5	TRBV19	CASMRTSGGVPETQYF
13	TRBJ1-3	TRBV29-1	CSVPGQEYNTIYF